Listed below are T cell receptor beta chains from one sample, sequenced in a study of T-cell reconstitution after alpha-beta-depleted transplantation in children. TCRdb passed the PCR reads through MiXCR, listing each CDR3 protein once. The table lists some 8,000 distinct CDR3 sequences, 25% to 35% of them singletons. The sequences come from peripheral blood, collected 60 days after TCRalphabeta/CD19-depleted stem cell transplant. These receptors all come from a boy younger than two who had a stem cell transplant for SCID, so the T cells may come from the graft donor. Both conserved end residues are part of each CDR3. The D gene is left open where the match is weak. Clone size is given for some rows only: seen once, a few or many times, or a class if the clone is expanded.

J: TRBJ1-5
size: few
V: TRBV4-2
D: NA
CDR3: CAMGPGLLWVLGNQPQHF
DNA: TGTGCCATGGGCCCCGGGCTCCTCTGGGTGCTAGGAAATCAGCCCCAGCATTTT

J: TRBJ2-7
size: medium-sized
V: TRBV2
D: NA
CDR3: CASRFGQPEQYF
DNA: TGTGCCAGCAGGTTTGGACAGCCCGAGCAGTACTTC

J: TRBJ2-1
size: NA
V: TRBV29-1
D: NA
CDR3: CSVEGQGFNDEQFF
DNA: TGCAGCGTTGAAGGGCAGGGGTTCAACGATGAGCAGTTCTTC

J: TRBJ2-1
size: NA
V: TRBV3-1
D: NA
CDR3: CASSQAAEQFF
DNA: TGTGCCAGCAGCCAAGCGGCTGAGCAGTTCTTC

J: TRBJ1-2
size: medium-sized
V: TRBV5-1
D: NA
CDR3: CASSLERVANYGYTF
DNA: TGCGCCAGCAGCTTGGAACGGGTAGCGAACTATGGCTACACCTTC

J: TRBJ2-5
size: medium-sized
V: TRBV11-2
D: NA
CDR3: CASSLVRMRIQETQYF
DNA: TGTGCCAGCAGCTTAGTTCGGATGCGGATTCAAGAGACCCAGTACTTC

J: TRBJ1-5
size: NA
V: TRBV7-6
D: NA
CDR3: CASSRNSGGSNQPQHF
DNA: TGTGCCAGCAGCCGGAACAGTGGCGGGAGCAATCAGCCCCAGCATTTT

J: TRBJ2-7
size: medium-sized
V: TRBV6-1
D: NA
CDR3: CASARGYPRFEQYF
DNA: TGTGCCAGCGCCCGGGGGTATCCCCGCTTCGAGCAGTACTTC

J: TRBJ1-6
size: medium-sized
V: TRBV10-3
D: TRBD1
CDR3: CAINPGGYNSPLHF
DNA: TGTGCCATCAATCCAGGGGGCTATAATTCACCCCTCCACTTT

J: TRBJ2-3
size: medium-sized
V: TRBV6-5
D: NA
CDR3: CASSYGGPRGADTQYF
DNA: TGTGCCAGCAGTTACGGGGGGCCCCGGGGTGCGGATACGCAGTATTTT

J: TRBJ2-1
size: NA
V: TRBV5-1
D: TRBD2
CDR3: CASSVASGSFYNEQFF
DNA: TGCGCCAGCAGTGTCGCTAGCGGCTCTTTCTACAATGAGCAGTTCTTC

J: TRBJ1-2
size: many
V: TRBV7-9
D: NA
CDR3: CASSFLGPAVGYTF
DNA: TGTGCCAGCAGCTTTCTCGGACCGGCGGTTGGCTACACCTTC

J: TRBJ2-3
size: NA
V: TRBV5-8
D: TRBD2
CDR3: CASRRTSGGRYTQYF
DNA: TGTGCAAGCAGGAGGACTAGCGGGGGTCGCTATACGCAGTATTTT

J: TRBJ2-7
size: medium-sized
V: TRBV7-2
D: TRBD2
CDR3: CASSWGLAGGQYEQYF
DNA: TGTGCCAGCAGCTGGGGACTAGCGGGGGGACAATACGAGCAGTACTTC

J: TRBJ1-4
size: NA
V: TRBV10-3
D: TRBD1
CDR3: CAISESRRGPSNEKLFF
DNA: TGTGCCATCAGTGAGTCAAGGAGGGGGCCCTCTAATGAAAAACTGTTTTTT

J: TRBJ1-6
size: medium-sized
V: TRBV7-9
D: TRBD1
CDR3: CASSRQGAYNSPLHF
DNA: TGTGCCAGCAGCCGACAGGGGGCCTATAATTCACCCCTCCACTTT

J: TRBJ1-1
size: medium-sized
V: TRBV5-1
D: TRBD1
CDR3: CASSKRTGVTEAFF
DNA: TGCGCCAGCAGTAAGAGGACAGGGGTCACTGAAGCTTTCTTT

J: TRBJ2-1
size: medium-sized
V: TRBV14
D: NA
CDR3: CATEQGCNEQFF
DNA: TGTGCCACCGAACAGGGATGCAATGAGCAGTTCTTC

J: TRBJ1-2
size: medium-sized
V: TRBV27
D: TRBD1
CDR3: CASSYRRGRGYTF
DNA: TGTGCCAGCAGTTACCGCAGGGGGCGAGGCTACACCTTC

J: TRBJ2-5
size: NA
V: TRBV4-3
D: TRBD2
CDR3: CASSQDREEETQYF
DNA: TGCGCCAGCAGCCAAGATCGGGAGGAAGAGACCCAGTACTTC

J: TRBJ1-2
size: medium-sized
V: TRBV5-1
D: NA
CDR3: CASSSWLGNYGYTF
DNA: TGCGCCAGCAGCAGCTGGTTGGGTAACTATGGCTACACCTTC

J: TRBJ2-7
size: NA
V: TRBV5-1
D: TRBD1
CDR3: CASSLSPGQGNSYEQYF
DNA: TGCGCCAGCAGCTTGTCCCCGGGACAGGGGAACTCCTACGAGCAGTACTTC

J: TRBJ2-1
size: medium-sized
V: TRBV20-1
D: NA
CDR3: CSARDLSHEQFF
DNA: TGCAGTGCTCGGGACTTAAGCCATGAGCAGTTCTTC

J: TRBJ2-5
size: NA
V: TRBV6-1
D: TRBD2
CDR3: CASTPRGAGGQETQYF
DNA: TGTGCCAGCACCCCCAGGGGTGCGGGAGGGCAAGAGACCCAGTACTTC

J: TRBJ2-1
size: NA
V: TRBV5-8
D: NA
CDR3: CASSLVGVSGSHEQFF
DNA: TGTGCCAGCAGCTTGGTAGGGGTTTCAGGGTCTCATGAGCAGTTCTTC

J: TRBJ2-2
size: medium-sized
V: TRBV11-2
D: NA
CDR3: CASSLKMTNTGELFF
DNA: TGTGCCAGCAGCTTAAAAATGACGAACACCGGGGAGCTGTTTTTT

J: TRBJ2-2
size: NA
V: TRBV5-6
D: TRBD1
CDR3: CAMGPRKDRGSWTGELFF
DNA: TGTGCCATGGGCCCCCGCAAGGACAGGGGGTCATGGACCGGGGAGCTGTTTTTT

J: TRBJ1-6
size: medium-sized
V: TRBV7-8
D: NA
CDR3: CASSLWVSGSSPLHF
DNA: TGTGCCAGCAGCTTATGGGTCTCTGGGAGTTCACCCCTCCACTTT

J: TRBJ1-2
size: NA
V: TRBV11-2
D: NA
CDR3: CASSLVGSDYGYTF
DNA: TGTGCCAGCAGCTTAGTCGGGTCTGACTATGGCTACACCTTC

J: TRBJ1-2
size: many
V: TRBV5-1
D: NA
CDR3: CASSRTPRYGYTF
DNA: TGCGCCAGCAGCCGGACACCCAGATATGGCTACACCTTC

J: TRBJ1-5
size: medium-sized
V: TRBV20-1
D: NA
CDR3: CSANHNPKDNQPQHF
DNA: TGCAGTGCTAATCACAACCCGAAGGACAATCAGCCCCAGCATTTT

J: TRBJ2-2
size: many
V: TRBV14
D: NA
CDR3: CASSQFGGNTGELFF
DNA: TGTGCCAGCAGCCAATTCGGGGGCAACACCGGGGAGCTGTTTTTT

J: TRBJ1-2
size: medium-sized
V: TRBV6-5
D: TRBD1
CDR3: CASSRTGNYGYTF
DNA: TGTGCCAGCAGTCGGACAGGGAACTATGGCTACACCTTC

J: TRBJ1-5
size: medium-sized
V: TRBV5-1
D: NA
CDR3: CASSLVGRKGSHQPQHF
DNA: TGCGCCAGCAGCTTGGTTGGCAGGAAGGGCTCTCATCAGCCCCAGCATTTT

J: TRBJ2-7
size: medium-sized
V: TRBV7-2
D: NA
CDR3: CASRLQTYAYEQYF
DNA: TGTGCCAGCCGCTTGCAGACCTACGCCTACGAGCAGTACTTC

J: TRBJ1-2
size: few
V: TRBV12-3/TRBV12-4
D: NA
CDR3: CASRNPSWEVGYTF
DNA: TGTGCCAGCAGGAACCCGTCCTGGGAGGTTGGCTACACCTTC